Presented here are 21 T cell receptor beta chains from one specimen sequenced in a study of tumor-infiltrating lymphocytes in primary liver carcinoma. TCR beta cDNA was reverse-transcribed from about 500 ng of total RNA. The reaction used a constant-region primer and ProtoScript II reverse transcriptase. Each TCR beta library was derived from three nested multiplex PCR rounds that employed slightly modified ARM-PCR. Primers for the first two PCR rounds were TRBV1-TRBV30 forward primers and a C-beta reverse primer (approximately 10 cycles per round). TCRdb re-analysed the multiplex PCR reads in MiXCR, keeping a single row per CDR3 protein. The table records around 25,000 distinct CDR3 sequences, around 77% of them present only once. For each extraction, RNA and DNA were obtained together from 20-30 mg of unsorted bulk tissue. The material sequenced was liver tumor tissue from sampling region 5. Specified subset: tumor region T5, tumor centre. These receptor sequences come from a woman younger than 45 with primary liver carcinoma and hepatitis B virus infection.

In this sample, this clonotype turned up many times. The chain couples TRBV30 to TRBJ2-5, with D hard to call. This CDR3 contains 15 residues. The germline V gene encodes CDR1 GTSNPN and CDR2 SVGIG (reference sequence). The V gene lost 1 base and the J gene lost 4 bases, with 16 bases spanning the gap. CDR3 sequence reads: CAWSALGIGIETQYF. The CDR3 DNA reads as TGTGCCTGGAGTGCCCTAGGGATTGGAATAGAGACCCAGTACTTC.

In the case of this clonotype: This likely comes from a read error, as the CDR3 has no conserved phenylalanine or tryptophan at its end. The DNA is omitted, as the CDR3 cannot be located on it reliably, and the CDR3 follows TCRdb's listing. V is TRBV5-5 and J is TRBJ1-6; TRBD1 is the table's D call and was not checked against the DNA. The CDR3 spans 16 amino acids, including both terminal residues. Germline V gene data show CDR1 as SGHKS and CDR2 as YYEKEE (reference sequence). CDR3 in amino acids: CASSLVGVPYNLPLQY.

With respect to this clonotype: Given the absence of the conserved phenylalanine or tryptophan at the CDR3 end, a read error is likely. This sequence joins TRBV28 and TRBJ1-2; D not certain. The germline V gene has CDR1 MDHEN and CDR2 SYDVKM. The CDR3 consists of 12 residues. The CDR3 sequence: CASSLLPNGYTI. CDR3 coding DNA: TGTGCTAGCAGTTTACTACCCAATGGCTACACCATC.

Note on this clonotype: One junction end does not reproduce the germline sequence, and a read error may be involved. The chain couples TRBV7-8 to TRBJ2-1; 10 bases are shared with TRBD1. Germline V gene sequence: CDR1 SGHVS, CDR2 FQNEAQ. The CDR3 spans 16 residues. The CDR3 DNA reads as TGTGCCATCAGCCCCTTCGGGACAGGGGTTTACGATGAGCAGTTCTTC. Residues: CAISPFGTGVYDEQFF.

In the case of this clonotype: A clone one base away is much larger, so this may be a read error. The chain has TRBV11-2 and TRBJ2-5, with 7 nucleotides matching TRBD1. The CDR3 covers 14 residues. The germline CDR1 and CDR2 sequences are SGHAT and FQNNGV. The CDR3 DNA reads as TGTTCCAGCAGCTTAGGGACAGCGCAAGAGATCCAGTACTTC. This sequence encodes CSSSLGTAQEIQYF.

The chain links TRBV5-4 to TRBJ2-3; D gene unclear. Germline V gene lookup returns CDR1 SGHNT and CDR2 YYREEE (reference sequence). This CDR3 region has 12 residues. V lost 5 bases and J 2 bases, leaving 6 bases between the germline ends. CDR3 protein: CASSFPTDTQYF. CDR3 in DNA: TGTGCCAGCAGTTTCCCCACAGATACGCAGTATTTT.

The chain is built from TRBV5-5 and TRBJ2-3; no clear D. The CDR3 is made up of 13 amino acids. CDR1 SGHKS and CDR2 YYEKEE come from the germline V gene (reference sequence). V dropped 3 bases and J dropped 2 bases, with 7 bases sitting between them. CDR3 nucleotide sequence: TGTGCCAGCAGCTCCGGATTCACAGATACGCAGTATTTT. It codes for CASSSGFTDTQYF.

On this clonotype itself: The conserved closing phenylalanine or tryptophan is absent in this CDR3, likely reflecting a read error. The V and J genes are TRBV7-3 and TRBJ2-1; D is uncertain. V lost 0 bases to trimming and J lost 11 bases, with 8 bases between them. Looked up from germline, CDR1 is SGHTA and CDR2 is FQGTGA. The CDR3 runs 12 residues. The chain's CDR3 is CASSLTTDKQFL. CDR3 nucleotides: TGTGCCAGCAGCTTAACAACTGATAAGCAGTTCCTC.

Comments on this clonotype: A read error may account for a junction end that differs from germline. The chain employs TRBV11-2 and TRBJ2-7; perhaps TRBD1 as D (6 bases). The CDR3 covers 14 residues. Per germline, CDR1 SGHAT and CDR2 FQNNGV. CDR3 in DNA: TGTACCAGCAGCCGCCTCGGGATAGGGGGCGAGCAGTACTTC. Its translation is CTSSRLGIGGEQYF.

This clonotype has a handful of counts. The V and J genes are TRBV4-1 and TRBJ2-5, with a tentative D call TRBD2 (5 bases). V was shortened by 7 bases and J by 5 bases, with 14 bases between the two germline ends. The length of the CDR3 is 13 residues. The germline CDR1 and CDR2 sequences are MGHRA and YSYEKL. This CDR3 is CASTKPREETQYF. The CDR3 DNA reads TGCGCCAGCACTAAACCGAGGGAGGAGACCCAGTACTTC.

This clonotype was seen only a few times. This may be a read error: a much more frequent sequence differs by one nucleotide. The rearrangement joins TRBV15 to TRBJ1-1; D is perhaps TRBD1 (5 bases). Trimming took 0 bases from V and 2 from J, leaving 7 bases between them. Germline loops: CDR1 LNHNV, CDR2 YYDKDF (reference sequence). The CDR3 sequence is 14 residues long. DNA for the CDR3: TGTGCCACCAGCAGAGAGAGGGGAAACACTGAAGCTTTCTTT. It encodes CATSRERGNTEAFF.

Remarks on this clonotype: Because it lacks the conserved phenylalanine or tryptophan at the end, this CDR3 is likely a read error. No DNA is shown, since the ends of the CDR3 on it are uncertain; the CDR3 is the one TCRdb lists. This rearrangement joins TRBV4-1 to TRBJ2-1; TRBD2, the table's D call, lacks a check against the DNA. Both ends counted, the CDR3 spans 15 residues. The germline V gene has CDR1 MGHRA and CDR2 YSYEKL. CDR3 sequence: CASSQDGLARNEQLL.

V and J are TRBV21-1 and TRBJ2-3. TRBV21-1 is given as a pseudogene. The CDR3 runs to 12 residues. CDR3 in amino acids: CANRVTIDTQYF. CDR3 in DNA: TGTGCCAACAGAGTCACCATAGATACGCAGTATTTT.

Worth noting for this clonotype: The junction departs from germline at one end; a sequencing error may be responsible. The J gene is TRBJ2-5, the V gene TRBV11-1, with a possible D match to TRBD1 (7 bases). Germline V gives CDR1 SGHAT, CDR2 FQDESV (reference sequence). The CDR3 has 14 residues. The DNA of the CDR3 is TGTGCCAGAAGCTGGGCAGGGGGTACTGGGACTCAGTACTTC. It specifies CARSWAGGTGTQYF.

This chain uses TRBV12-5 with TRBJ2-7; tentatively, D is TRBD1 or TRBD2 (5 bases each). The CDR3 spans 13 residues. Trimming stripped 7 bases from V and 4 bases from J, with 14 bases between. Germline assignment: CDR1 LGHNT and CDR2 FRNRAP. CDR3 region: CASVPGTVYEQYF. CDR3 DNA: TGTGCTAGTGTCCCCGGGACGGTGTACGAGCAGTACTTC.

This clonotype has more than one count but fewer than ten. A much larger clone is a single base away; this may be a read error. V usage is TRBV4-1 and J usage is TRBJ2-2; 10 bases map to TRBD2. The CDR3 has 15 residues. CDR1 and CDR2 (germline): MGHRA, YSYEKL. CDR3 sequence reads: CAGSLAGDLTGELFF. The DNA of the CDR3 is TGTGCCGGCAGTCTAGCGGGAGATCTCACCGGGGAGCTGTTTTTT.

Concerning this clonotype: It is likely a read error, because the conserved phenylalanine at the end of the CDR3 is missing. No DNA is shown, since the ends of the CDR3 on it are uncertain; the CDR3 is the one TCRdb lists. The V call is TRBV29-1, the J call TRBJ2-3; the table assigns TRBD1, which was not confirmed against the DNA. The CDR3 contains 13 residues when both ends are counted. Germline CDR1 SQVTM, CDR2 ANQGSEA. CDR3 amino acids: CNVEVGGADTHYS.

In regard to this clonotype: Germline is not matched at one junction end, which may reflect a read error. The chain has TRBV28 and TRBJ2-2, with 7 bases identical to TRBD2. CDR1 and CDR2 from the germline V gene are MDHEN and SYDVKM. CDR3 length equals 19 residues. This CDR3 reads CASSLADPLAVMDTGELLF. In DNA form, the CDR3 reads TGTGCCAGCAGTTTGGCCGACCCGCTAGCGGTTATGGACACCGGGGAGCTGCTTTTT. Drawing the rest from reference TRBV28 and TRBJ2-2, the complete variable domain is DVKVTQSSRYLVKRTGEKVFLECVQDMDHENMFWYRQDPGLGLRLIYFSYDVKMKEKGDIPEGYSVSREKKERFSLILESASTNQTSMYLCASSLADPLAVMDTGELLFGEGSRLTVL.

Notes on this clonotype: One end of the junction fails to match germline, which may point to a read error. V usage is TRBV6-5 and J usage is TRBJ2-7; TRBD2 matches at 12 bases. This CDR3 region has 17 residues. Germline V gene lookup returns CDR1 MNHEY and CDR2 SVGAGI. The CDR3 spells CASSLAETSGSSYERYF. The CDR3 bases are TGTGCCAGCAGCCTCGCCGAGACTAGCGGGAGCTCCTACGAGCGGTACTTC.

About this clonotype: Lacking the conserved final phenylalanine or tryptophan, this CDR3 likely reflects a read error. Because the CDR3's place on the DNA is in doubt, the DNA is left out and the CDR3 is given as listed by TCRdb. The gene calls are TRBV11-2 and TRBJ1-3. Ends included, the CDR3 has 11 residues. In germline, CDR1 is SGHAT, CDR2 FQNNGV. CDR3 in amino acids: CAGSPGTALYY.

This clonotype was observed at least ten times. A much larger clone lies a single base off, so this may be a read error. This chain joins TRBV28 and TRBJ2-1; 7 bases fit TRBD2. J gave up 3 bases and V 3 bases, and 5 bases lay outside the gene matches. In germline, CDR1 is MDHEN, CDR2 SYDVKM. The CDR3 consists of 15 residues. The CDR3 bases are TGTGCCAGCAGTTTTGGGCGGGAGCTCTACAATGAGCAGTTCTTC. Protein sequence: CASSFGRELYNEQFF.